Following are 5 T cell receptor beta chains from one sample sequenced in a study of cytomegalovirus exposure and HLA in healthy donors. The primer mix had 60 Vbeta and 13 Jbeta primers. TCRdb keeps only in-frame clones here, not all; method: immunoSEQ multiplex PCR. Altogether about 150,000 clones are present, around 67% being singletons, with the ten largest covering 1.5% to 2%. The sample taken for sequencing was PBMCs. These TCRs come from a young woman in good health and CMV-seronegative.

This clone was seen a single time. The chain has TRBV6-6 and TRBJ1-3, with 7 bases identical to TRBD1. This CDR3 has 16 amino acids. Germline V gene lookup returns CDR1 MNHNY and CDR2 SVGAGI (reference sequence). Trimming took 4 bases from V and 3 from J; bases not matched to a gene: 9. The CDR3 here is CASSSPGGKGGNTIYF. The CDR3 coding sequence is TGTGCCAGCAGTTCCCCAGGGGGGAAGGGTGGAAACACCATATATTTT.

V usage is TRBV19 and J usage is TRBJ2-1; D perhaps matches TRBD1 (5 bases). Germline CDR1 and CDR2: LNHDA and SQIVND (reference sequence). The CDR3 contains 15 residues. V lost 4 bases, J lost 9 bases, and 19 bases lay in between. The CDR3: CASSNLGVIYSEQFF. The CDR3 nucleotides read TGTGCCAGTAGTAATTTAGGGGTGATCTACTCTGAGCAGTTCTTC.

The chain is built from TRBV29-1 and TRBJ1-2, with TRBD1 identical over 9 bases. The germline V gene has CDR1 SQVTM and CDR2 ANQGSEA. Trimming took 4 bases from V and 4 from J; bases not matched to a gene: 4. The CDR3 is made up of 13 amino acids. The CDR3 sequence is CSVAEGQGYGYTF. As DNA, the CDR3 is TGCAGCGTTGCCGAGGGACAGGGCTATGGCTACACCTTC.

The chain recombines TRBV11-2 with TRBJ1-4, with D perhaps TRBD1 (5 bases). The germline CDR1 and CDR2 sequences are SGHAT and FQNNGV. V was cut by 7 bases and J by 6 bases, with 15 bases left in between. The CDR3 sequence is 14 residues long. This chain's CDR3 is CASTPGRGYEKLFF. CDR3 sequence (DNA): TGTGCCAGCACCCCGGGGAGGGGATATGAAAAACTGTTTTTT.

This rearrangement joins TRBV7-3 to TRBJ1-4; D gene uncertain. The CDR3 is 15 residues long. Germline V lookup: CDR1 SGHTA, CDR2 FQGTGA. The germline V and J ends were trimmed by 0 bases and 0 bases, with 5 bases remaining between them. The DNA of the CDR3 is TGTGCCAGCAGCTTAACTCCGGCAACTAATGAAAAACTGTTTTTT. This encodes CASSLTPATNEKLFF. The entire variable domain, with the rest obtained from reference TRBV7-3 and TRBJ1-4, is as follows: GAGVSQTPSNKVTEKGKYVELRCDPISGHTALYWYRQSLGQGPEFLIYFQGTGAADDSGLPNDRFFAVRPEGSVSTLKIQRTERGDSAVYLCASSLTPATNEKLFFGSGTQLSVL.